Following are 13 T cell receptor beta chains from one sample sequenced in a study of T cell repertoires in aging, cancer and after chemotherapy. TRB rearrangements spanning V, D and J were amplified using mixed TRB-A/B primers. Via MiXCR, TCRdb re-called the multiplex PCR reads, giving one row per CDR3 protein. The sample includes thousands of distinct CDR3 sequences, less than 55% of them seen just once. Peripheral blood genomic DNA, not sorted cells or RNA, was the template. Sequenced: blood. These receptors originate from a human donor in good health.

This clonotype was observed a few times. The gene calls are TRBV7-6 and TRBJ2-2; TRBD2 aligns across 11 bases. CDR1 SGHVS and CDR2 FNYEAQ come from the germline V gene. V shed 4 bases and J 5 bases; nucleotides not matched to a gene: 3. This CDR3 region has 15 residues. The CDR3 DNA reads TGTGCCAGCAGCTCACGACTAGCGGGGACCGGGGAGCTGTTTTTT. It encodes CASSSRLAGTGELFF.

The CDR3 DNA reads TGCAGTGCTAGACAGGGGGGCTCCTACGAGCAGTACTTC. Amino acids: CSARQGGSYEQYF. The rearrangement uses TRBV20-1 and TRBJ2-7, with a tentative D call TRBD1 (7 bases). Germline V gives CDR1 DFQATT, CDR2 SNEGSKA (reference sequence). The CDR3 extends over 13 amino acids. Deletions cut 2 bases from V and 0 bases from J, with 8 bases between.

In this sample, this clonotype turned up a few times. This chain links TRBV6-5 with TRBJ1-6, with 8 bases identical to TRBD1. The CDR3 has 15 amino acids. The germline CDR1 and CDR2 sequences are MNHEY and SVGAGI. J gave up 10 bases and V 5 bases, and 10 bases lay outside the gene matches. In nucleotides, the CDR3 is TGTGCCAGCAGTCTGACCGACAGGGGACACTCACCCCTCCACTTT. Its translation: CASSLTDRGHSPLHF.

This clonotype showed up just a few times. This chain uses TRBV5-4 with TRBJ2-5; tentatively, D is TRBD1 (5 bases). Deletions cut 0 bases from V and 3 bases from J, with 9 bases between. This CDR3 has 14 residues. Per the germline V gene, CDR1 is SGHNT and CDR2 is YYREEE (reference sequence). As DNA, the CDR3 is TGTGCCAGCAGCTTGGGACAGCAAGAAGAGACCCAGTACTTC. This translates into CASSLGQQEETQYF. The whole variable domain, remainder taken from reference TRBV5-4 and TRBJ2-5, is ETGVTQSPTHLIKTRGQQVTLRCSSQSGHNTVSWYQQALGQGPQFIFQYYREEENGRGNFPPRFSGLQFPNYSSELNVNALELDDSALYLCASSLGQQEETQYFGPGTRLLVL.

The CDR3 DNA reads TGTGCCAGTAGTCCACAGACAGGGGGCCTCCACTTT. It encodes CASSPQTGGLHF. This sequence joins TRBV19 and TRBJ1-6, with 9 bases lining up with TRBD1. J gave up 15 bases and V 5 bases, and 5 bases lay outside the gene matches. Germline V lookup: CDR1 LNHDA, CDR2 SQIVND (reference sequence). CDR3 length equals 12 residues.

V is TRBV19 and J is TRBJ2-2; D perhaps matches TRBD2 (6 bases). The V gene lost 4 bases and the J gene lost 3 bases, with 9 bases spanning the gap. Looked up from germline, CDR1 is LNHDA and CDR2 is SQIVND (reference sequence). The CDR3 totals 14 residues. CDR3 residues: CASSRRADTGELFF. CDR3 nucleotides: TGTGCCAGTAGTAGGAGGGCGGACACCGGGGAGCTGTTTTTT.

By proportion, this clonotype is medium-sized. This chain links TRBV30 with TRBJ2-2; TRBD2 might be the D (6 bases). Trimming stripped 2 bases from V and 8 bases from J, with 12 bases between. Germline CDR1 reads GTSNPN; CDR2 reads SVGIG (reference sequence). The CDR3 covers 13 residues. The CDR3 spells CAWSTGESGELFF. The DNA for the CDR3 is TGTGCCTGGAGTACGGGGGAATCTGGGGAGCTGTTTTTT.

This clonotype occurred a few times. The gene calls are TRBV6-6 and TRBJ2-3; 7 bases match TRBD2. The CDR3 is 16 amino acids. Trimming took 1 base from V and 4 from J; bases not matched to a gene: 8. Germline CDR1 and CDR2: MNHNY and SVGAGI (reference sequence). The CDR3 sequence is CASSYWGGVTSDTQYF. In DNA, the CDR3 is TGTGCCAGCAGTTACTGGGGAGGGGTAACTTCAGATACGCAGTATTTT.

The CDR3 protein is CSASVLSYEQYF. For the CDR3, the DNA is TGCAGTGCTAGTGTCCTTTCCTACGAGCAGTACTTC. The rearrangement links TRBV20-1 to TRBJ2-7; D remains unclear. With 3 bases removed from V and 1 base from J, the gap between germline ends came to 7 bases. Looked up from germline, CDR1 is DFQATT and CDR2 is SNEGSKA (reference sequence). The CDR3 runs 12 residues.

The chain couples TRBV29-1 to TRBJ2-7; 8 bases match TRBD2. The CDR3 spans 13 residues. The J segment lost 3 bases and the V segment lost 7 bases, leaving 8 bases of the junction unmatched. CDR1 SQVTM and CDR2 ANQGSEA come from the germline V gene. CDR3 nucleotides: TGCAGCGCCGGGAGGGCCTCTATCTACGAGCAGTACTTC. Translating gives CSAGRASIYEQYF.

This clonotype has a handful of counts. V gene TRBV6-1 combines with J gene TRBJ1-2, with D unresolved. Per the germline V gene, CDR1 is MNHNS and CDR2 is SASEGT. V was pared by 1 base and J by 5 bases, with 8 bases between. The CDR3 totals 13 residues. The CDR3 reads CASSEGATYGYTF. Here the CDR3 DNA reads TGTGCCAGCAGTGAAGGGGCTACTTATGGCTACACCTTC.

The rearrangement links TRBV29-1 to TRBJ1-5; D not resolved. This CDR3 has 13 amino acids. The V gene's germline CDR1 is SQVTM and CDR2 ANQGSEA. The V end lost 2 bases, the J end lost 6 bases, and 11 bases lay between the germline ends. The CDR3 here is CSVENSPGQPQHF. In nucleotides, the CDR3 is TGCAGCGTTGAAAATTCGCCGGGTCAGCCCCAGCATTTT. Based on the CDR3 plus reference TRBV29-1 and TRBJ1-5, the full variable domain is SAVISQKPSRDICQRGTSLTIQCQVDSQVTMMFWYRQQPGQSLTLIATANQGSEATYESGFVIDKFPISRPNLTFSTLTVSNMSPEDSSIYLCSVENSPGQPQHFGDGTRLSIL.

The chain joins TRBV6-1 to TRBJ1-2; tentatively, D is TRBD1 (6 bases). This CDR3 comprises 14 residues. The V gene's germline CDR1 is MNHNS and CDR2 SASEGT. The V and J ends lost 5 bases and 8 bases respectively, with 18 bases between them. The CDR3 sequence is CASSTTGGAQGYTF. The DNA for the CDR3 is TGTGCCAGCAGTACAACCGGGGGGGCGCAAGGCTACACCTTC.